This TCR beta chain was sequenced during a study of T cell responses to AZD1222 COVID-19 vaccine (dated by TCRdb to about 2021). With respect to the entire study: Because spike-specific TCR depth and breadth did not differ between the two schedules, AZD1222 recipients who got a second dose at roughly 4 weeks were pooled with those who got a second dose at roughly 12 weeks. A total of about 240 trial participants underwent TCR sequencing, of whom 207 received two doses of AZD1222 and about 25 received two doses of the MenACWY control vaccine. Trial participants were enrolled into age subgroups of 18-55, 56-69 and 70-plus years, which contained approximately 150, 28 and 58 TCR-sequenced participants, respectively. What the authors observed across the whole study: The 56-69-year group was small, and its depth increase did not reach significance, likely because of low power. CD4 TCRs associated with the vaccine covered the entire spike protein, and the dominant responses were in regions 160-218 and 743-854. Participants were mostly white British, with more females than males. The authors suggested clonal diversity may have been underestimated. Epitopes outside the regions mutated in the B.1.351 and B.1.1.7 variants were reportedly recognized by nearly half of the unique spike-specific TCRs. Because no day 14 peak-response samples were available, the repertoires could be characterized only after the peak T cell response. Conclusions about previously exposed vaccinees were limited because only six AZD1222 recipients were SARS-CoV-2 seropositive at baseline. After two AZD1222 doses, spike-specific TCR breadth and depth were significantly higher than at day 0 and than in MenACWY recipients.

From cysteine to phenylalanine, the CDR3 is 15 amino acids long. The retained sequence is limited to the CDR3, 45 bases, with the frame set at the first base. The germline ends are 15 bases apart after V is trimmed by 8 bases and J by 1 base. In the germline V gene, CDR1 corresponds to KGHSH and CDR2 to LQKENI. The CDR3 regions of human TCRbeta chains were analyzed by immunosequencing. As for the original processing: TCRs in the repertoires were matched against a reference library of SARS-CoV-2-specific TCRs that had been generated with the MIRA antigen-specificity platform. Breadth was defined as the fraction of unique TCRs that were SARS-CoV-2-associated, and depth was defined as the fraction of total T cells that were SARS-CoV-2-associated. Using the MIRA data, each spike-specific TCR was mapped to the spike region that the TCR reacts to and placed in a CD4 or CD8 class. Log10-transformed breadth and depth values were compared by one-way ANOVA with Sidak's multiple comparisons tests. The immuneACCESS repertoire file appears here via TCRdb, limited to in-frame rearrangements. These files lack a portion of the clones; in checked studies, under half of the deficit traces to unresolved V genes, and the cause of the others is not known. V and J calls and clone size are copied from that table; D and trimming were computed from the DNA. The sample yields 100,000 to 150,000 clones; 89% were counted once. 6.3% of the sample is held by the ten biggest clonotypes.

Comments on this clone: The antigen it recognizes is unknown. No much larger clonotype is one base removed from it; base qualities were not supplied.

In light of the paper, this sample's time point label describes: baseline before first vaccination. Vaccinee samples were obtained from the UK trials COV001 and COV002, which included a single-blind randomized controlled phase 2/3 trial of AZD1222 (ChAdOx1 nCoV-19) in healthy adults. For TCRbeta chain sequencing, PBMC samples from trial participants were taken at day 0 and at day 28 after the second dose. This sequence was found in an adult in good health. This sample comprised peripheral blood, obtained on day 0 of AZD1222 vaccination. The sequence joins TRBV18 to TRBJ1-5; the D region possibly corresponds to TRBD1 (6 bases align). CDR3 loop: CASTQQGSSNQPQHF. The DNA sequence follows: TGTGCCAGCACCCAACAGGGATCGAGCAATCAGCCCCAGCATTTT.